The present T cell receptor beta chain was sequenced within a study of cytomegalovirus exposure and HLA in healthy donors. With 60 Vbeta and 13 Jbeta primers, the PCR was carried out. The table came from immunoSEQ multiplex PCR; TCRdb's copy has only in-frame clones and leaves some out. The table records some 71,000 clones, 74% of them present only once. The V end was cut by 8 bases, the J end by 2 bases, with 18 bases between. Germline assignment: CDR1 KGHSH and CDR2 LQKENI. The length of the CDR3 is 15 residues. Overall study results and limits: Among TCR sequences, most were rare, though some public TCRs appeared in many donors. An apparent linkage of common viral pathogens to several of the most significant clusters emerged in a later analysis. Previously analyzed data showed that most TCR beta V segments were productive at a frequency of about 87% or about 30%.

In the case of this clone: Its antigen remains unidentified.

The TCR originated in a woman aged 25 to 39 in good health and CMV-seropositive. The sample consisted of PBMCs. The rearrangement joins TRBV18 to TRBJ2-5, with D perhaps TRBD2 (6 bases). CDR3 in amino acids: CASVPFGTPQETQYF. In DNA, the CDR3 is TGTGCCAGCGTCCCATTTGGGACTCCACAAGAGACCCAGTACTTC.